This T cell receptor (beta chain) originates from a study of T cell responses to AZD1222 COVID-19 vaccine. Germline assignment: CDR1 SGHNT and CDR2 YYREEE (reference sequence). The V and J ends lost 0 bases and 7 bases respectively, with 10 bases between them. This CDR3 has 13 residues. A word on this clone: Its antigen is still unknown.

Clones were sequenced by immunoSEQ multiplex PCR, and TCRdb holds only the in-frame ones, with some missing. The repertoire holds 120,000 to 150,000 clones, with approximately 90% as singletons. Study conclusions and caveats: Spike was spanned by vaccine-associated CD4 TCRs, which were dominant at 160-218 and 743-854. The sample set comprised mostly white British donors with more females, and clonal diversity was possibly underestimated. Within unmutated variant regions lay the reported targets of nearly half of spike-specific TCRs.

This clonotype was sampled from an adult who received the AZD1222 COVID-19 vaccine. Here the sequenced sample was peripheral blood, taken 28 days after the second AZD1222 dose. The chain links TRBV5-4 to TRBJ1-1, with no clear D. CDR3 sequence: CASSLGESDEAFF. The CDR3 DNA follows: TGTGCCAGCAGCTTGGGGGAATCGGATGAAGCTTTCTTT.